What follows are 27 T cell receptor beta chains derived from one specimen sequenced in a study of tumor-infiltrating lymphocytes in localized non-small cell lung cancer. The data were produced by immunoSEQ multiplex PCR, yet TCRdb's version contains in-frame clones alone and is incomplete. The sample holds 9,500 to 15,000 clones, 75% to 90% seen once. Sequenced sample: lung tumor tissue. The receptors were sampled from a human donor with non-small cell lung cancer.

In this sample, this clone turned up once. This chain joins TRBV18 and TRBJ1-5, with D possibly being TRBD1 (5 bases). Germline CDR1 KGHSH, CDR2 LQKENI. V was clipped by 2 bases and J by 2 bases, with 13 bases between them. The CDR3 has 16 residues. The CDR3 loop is CASSPRTLLGNQPQHF. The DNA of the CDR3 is TGTGCCAGCTCACCAAGGACACTTCTGGGCAATCAGCCCCAGCATTTT.

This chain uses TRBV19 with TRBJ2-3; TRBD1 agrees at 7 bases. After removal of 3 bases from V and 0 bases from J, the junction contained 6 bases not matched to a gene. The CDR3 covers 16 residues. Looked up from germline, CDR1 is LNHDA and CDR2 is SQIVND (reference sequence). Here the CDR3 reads CASSIIGTASTDTQYF. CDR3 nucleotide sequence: TGTGCCAGTAGTATTATTGGGACAGCTAGCACAGATACGCAGTATTTT.

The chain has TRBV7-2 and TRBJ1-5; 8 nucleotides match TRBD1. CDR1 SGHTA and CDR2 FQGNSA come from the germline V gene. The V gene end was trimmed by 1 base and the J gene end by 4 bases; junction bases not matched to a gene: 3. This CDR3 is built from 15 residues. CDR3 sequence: CASSLEDRANQPQHF. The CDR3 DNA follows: TGTGCCAGCAGCTTAGAGGACAGGGCGAATCAGCCCCAGCATTTT.

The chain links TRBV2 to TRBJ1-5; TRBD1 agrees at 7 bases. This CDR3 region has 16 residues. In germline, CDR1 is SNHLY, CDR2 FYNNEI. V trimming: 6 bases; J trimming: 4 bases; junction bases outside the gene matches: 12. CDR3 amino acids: CASSPNPDRVNQPQHF. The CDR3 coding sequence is TGTGCCAGCAGCCCTAACCCCGACAGGGTGAATCAGCCCCAGCATTTT.

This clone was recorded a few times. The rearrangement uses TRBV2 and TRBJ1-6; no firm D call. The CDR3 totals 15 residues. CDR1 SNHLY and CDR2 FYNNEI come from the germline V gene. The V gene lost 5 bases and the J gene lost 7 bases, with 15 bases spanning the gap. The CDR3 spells CASSLAGLLNSPLHF. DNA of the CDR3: TGTGCCAGCAGTTTAGCCGGCCTTTTAAATTCACCCCTCCACTTT.

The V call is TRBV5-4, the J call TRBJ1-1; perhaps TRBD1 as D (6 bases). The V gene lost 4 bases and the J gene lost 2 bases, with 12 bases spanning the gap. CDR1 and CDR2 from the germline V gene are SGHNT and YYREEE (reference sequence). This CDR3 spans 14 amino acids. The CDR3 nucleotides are TGTGCCAGCAGCCGACGACAGGCAAACACTGAAGCTTTCTTT. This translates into CASSRRQANTEAFF. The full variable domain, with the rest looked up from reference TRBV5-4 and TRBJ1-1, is ETGVTQSPTHLIKTRGQQVTLRCSSQSGHNTVSWYQQALGQGPQFIFQYYREEENGRGNFPPRFSGLQFPNYSSELNVNALELDDSALYLCASSRRQANTEAFFGQGTRLTVV.

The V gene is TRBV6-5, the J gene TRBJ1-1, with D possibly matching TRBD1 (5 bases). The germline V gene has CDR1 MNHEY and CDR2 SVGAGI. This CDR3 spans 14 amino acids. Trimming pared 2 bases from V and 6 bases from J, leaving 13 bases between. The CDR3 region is CASSYPHQGAEAFF. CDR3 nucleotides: TGTGCCAGCAGTTACCCTCACCAGGGCGCTGAAGCTTTCTTT.

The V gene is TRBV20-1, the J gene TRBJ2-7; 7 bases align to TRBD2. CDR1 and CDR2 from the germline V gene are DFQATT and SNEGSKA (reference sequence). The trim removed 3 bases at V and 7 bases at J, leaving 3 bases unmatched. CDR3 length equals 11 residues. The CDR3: CSASLGLEQYF. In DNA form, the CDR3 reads TGCAGTGCTAGTCTGGGACTAGAGCAGTACTTC.

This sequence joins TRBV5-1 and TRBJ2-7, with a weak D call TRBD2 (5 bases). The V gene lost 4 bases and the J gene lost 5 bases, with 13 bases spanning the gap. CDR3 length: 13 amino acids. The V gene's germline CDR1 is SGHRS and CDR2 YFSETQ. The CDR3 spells CASSRGPVDEQYF. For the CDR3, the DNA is TGCGCCAGCAGCAGAGGGCCAGTCGACGAGCAGTACTTC. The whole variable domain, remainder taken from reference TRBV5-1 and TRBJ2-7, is KAGVTQTPRYLIKTRGQQVTLSCSPISGHRSVSWYQQTPGQGLQFLFEYFSETQRNKGNFPGRFSGRQFSNSRSEMNVSTLELGDSALYLCASSRGPVDEQYFGPGTRLTVT.

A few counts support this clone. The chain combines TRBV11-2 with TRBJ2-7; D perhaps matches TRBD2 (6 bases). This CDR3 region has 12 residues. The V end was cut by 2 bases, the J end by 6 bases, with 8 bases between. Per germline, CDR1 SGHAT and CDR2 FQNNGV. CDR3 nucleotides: TGTGCCAGCAGCTTAATGGGGGGCGAGCAGTACTTC. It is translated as CASSLMGGEQYF.

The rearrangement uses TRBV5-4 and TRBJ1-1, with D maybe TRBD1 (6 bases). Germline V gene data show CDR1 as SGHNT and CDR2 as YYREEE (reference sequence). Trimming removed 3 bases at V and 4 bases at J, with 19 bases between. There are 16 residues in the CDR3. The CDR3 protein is CASSSGGGRAGTEAFF. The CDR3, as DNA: TGTGCCAGCAGCTCCGGCGGGGGGCGGGCAGGCACTGAAGCTTTCTTT.

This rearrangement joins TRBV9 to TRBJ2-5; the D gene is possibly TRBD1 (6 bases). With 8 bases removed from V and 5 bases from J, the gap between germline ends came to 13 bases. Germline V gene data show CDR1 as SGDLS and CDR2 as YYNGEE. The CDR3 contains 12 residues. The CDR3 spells CASGGEGETQYF. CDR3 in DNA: TGTGCCAGTGGGGGCGAGGGGGAGACCCAGTACTTC.

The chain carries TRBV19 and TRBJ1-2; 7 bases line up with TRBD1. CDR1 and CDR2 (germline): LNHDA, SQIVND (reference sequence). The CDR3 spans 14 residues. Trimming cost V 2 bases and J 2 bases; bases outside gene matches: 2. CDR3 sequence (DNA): TGTGCCAGTAGTATATCCAGGGGGAACTATGGCTACACCTTC. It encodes CASSISRGNYGYTF.

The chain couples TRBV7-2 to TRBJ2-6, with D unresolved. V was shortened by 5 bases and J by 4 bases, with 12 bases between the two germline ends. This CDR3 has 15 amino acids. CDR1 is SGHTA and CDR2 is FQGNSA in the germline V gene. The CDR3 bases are TGTGCCAGCAGCCCCCGGCAGTCGGGGGCCAACGTCCTGACTTTC. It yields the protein CASSPRQSGANVLTF.

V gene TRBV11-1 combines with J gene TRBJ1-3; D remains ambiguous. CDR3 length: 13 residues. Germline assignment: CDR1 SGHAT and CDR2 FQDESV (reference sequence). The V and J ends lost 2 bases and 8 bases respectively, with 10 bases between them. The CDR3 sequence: CASSLTRQDTIYF. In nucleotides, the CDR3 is TGTGCCAGCAGCTTAACGCGTCAGGACACCATATATTTT.

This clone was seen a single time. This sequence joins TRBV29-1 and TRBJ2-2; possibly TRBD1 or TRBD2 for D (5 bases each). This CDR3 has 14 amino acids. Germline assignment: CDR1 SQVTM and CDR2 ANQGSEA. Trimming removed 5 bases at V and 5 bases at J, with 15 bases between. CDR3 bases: TGCAGCGTTCCGACCGTAGAGGGGACCGGGGAGCTGTTTTTT. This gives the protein CSVPTVEGTGELFF.

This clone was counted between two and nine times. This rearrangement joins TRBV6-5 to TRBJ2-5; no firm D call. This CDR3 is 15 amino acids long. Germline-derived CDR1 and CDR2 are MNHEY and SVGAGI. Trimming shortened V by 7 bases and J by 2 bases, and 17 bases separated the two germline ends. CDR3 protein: CASTNQEGRQETQYF. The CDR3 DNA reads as TGTGCCAGCACTAACCAGGAAGGGCGACAAGAGACCCAGTACTTC.

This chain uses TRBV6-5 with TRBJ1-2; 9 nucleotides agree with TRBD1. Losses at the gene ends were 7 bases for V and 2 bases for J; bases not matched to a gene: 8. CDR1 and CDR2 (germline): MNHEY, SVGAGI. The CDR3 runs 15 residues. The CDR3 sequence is CASKKDRGENYGYTF. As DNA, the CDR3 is TGTGCCAGCAAAAAAGACAGGGGGGAAAACTATGGCTACACCTTC.

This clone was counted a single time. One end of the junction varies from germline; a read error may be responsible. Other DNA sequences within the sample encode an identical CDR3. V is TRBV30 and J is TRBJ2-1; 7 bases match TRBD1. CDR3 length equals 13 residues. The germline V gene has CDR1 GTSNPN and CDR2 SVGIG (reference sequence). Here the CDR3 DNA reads TGTGCCTGGACCGCACGACAGGGTGATGAACAGTTCTTC. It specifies CAWTARQGDEQFF.

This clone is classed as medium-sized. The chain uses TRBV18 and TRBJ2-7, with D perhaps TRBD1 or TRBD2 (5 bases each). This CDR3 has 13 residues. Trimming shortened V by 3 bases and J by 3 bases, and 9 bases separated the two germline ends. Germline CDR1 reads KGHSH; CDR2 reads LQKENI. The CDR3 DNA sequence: TGTGCCAGCTCACCCGTGGGGGACTACGAGCAGTACTTC. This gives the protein CASSPVGDYEQYF.

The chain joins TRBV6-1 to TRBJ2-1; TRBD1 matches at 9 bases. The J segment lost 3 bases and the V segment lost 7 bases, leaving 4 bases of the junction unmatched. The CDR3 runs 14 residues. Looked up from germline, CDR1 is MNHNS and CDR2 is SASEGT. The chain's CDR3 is CASILTGGYNEQFF. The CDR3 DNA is TGTGCCAGCATTCTGACAGGGGGCTACAATGAGCAGTTCTTC.

Written as DNA, the CDR3 is TGTGCCAGCTCACCAGCGCTAGCGGGGGCCGGGAACATTCAGTACTTC. Residues: CASSPALAGAGNIQYF. The chain recombines TRBV18 with TRBJ2-4; 10 bases agree with TRBD2. This CDR3 region has 16 residues. Germline V gene sequence: CDR1 KGHSH, CDR2 LQKENI. The ends lost 2 bases at V and 7 bases at J; junction bases unmatched: 8.

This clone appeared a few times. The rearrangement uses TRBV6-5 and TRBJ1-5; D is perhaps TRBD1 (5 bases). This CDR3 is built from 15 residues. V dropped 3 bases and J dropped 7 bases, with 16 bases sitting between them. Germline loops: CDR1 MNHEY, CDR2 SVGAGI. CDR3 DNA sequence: TGTGCCAGCAGTTATAACGGGGCCCTAGGCCAGCCCCAGCATTTT. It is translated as CASSYNGALGQPQHF.

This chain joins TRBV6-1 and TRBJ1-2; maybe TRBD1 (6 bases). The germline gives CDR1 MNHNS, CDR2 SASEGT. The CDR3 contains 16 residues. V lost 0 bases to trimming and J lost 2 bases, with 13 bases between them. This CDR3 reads CASSEARVQGNYGYTF. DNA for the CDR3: TGTGCCAGCAGTGAAGCGAGAGTACAGGGAAACTATGGCTACACCTTC.

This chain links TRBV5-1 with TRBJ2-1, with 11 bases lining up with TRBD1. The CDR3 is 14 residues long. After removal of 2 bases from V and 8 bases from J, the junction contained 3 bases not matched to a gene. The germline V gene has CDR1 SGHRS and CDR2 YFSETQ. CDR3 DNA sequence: TGCGCCAGCAGCTTTGGGACAGGGGGGGATGAGCAGTTCTTC. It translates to CASSFGTGGDEQFF.

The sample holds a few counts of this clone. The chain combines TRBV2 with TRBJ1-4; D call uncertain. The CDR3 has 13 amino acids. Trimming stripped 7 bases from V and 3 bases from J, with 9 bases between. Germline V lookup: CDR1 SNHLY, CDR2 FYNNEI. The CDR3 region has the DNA TGTGCCAGCAACCTCGGGGCTAATGAAAAACTGTTTTTT. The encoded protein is CASNLGANEKLFF.

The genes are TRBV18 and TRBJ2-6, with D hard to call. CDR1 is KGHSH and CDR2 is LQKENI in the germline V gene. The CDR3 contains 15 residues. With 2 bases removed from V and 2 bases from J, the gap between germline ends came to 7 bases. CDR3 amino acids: CASSPAYPGANVLTF. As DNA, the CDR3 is TGTGCCAGCTCACCAGCCTACCCTGGGGCCAACGTCCTGACTTTC.